This TCR beta chain was profiled in a study of shared clonotypes between healthy human individuals. This CDR3 has 16 residues. Trimming left V 1 base short and J 3 bases short, with 14 bases between. From germline, CDR1 is SGHNT and CDR2 YYREEE (reference sequence). Profiling relied on immunoSEQ multiplex PCR, and the TCRdb table lists in-frame clones only, not all of them. The table lists about 700,000 clones, roughly 94% of them singletons. Positive CCR7 selection of CD45RO-negative cells yielded the naive CD8 cells, and terminally differentiated effector memory CD45RA+ cells were excluded. A remark on this clone: What it recognizes is unknown.

Study-level results: Shared clonotypes: 4.5% to 5% naive CD4, roughly 4% naive CD8, less than 2.5% memory CD4, over 0.3% memory CD8. The researchers took only blood, and tissue repertoires probably look different. Depth was large, yet rarefaction showed that sorted-subset sequencing was incomplete. Non-shared clonotypes had lower generation probabilities than clonotypes shared by all four sorted-subset donors.

V gene TRBV5-4 combines with J gene TRBJ2-1; the D is unclear. This TCR was recovered from a man aged 30-40 years in good health. Sequencing was done on a sample of naive CD8+ T cells sorted from blood. The CDR3 is CASSLSDLGNYNEQFF. The CDR3 DNA follows: TGTGCCAGCAGCTTGTCGGATTTGGGAAACTACAATGAGCAGTTCTTC. Full variable domain (rest looked up from reference TRBV5-4 and TRBJ2-1): ETGVTQSPTHLIKTRGQQVTLRCSSQSGHNTVSWYQQALGQGPQFIFQYYREEENGRGNFPPRFSGLQFPNYSSELNVNALELDDSALYLCASSLSDLGNYNEQFFGPGTRLTVL.